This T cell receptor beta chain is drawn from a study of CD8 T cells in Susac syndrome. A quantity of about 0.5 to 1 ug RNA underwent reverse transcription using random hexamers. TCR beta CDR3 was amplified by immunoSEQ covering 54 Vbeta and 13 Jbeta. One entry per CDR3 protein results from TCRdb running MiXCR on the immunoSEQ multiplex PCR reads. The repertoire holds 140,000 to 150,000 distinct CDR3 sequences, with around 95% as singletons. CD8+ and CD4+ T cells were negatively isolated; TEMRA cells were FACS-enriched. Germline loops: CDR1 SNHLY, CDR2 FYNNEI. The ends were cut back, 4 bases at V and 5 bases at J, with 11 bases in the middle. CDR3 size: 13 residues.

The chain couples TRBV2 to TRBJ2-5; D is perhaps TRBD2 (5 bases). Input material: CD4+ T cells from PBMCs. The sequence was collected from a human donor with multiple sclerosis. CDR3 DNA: TGTGCCAGCAGTGCAACTAGTTTGGAGACCCAGTACTTC. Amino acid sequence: CASSATSLETQYF. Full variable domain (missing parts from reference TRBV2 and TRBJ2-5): EPEVTQTPSHQVTQMGQEVILRCVPISNHLYFYWYRQILGQKVEFLVSFYNNEISEKSEIFDDQFSVERPDGSNFTLKIRSTKLEDSAMYFCASSATSLETQYFGPGTRLLVL.